The 21 T cell receptor beta chains below come from one sample, sequenced in a study of blood T cell repertoires in COVID-19. Clones were read by immunoSEQ multiplex PCR, and TCRdb kept only the in-frame ones, dropping some. The table includes roughly 260,000 clones, less than 85% detected once. Sequencing was carried out using peripheral blood. All receptors derive from a woman older than 75 with active or convalescent COVID-19.

The V call is TRBV28, the J call TRBJ1-5; D not resolved. There are 14 residues in the CDR3. With 2 bases removed from V and 5 bases from J, the gap between germline ends came to 10 bases. Germline V CDR1 and CDR2: MDHEN, SYDVKM. This CDR3 is CASSLARSDQPQHF. The DNA for the CDR3 is TGTGCCAGCAGTTTAGCCAGGTCGGATCAGCCCCAGCATTTT.

The rearrangement uses TRBV18 and TRBJ2-3, with D perhaps TRBD2 (6 bases). The germline gives CDR1 KGHSH, CDR2 LQKENI. Trimming removed 2 bases at V and 2 bases at J, with 14 bases between. The CDR3 is made up of 16 amino acids. The CDR3 nucleotides read TGTGCCAGCTCACCAGGACTATCTTTCCACACAGATACGCAGTATTTT. It encodes CASSPGLSFHTDTQYF.

The J gene is TRBJ2-1, the V gene TRBV28; D may be TRBD1 (5 bases). Trimming removed 1 base from V and 9 bases from J, with 16 bases in between. The CDR3 runs 15 residues. Germline lookup yields CDR1 MDHEN and CDR2 SYDVKM. This chain's CDR3 is CASSLLGQGYGEQFF. The CDR3 DNA reads as TGTGCCAGCAGTTTATTGGGTCAGGGTTACGGTGAGCAGTTCTTC. Supplemented by reference TRBV28 and TRBJ2-1, the full variable domain reads DVKVTQSSRYLVKRTGEKVFLECVQDMDHENMFWYRQDPGLGLRLIYFSYDVKMKEKGDIPEGYSVSREKKERFSLILESASTNQTSMYLCASSLLGQGYGEQFFGPGTRLTVL.

The V call is TRBV18, the J call TRBJ1-2; 9 bases map to TRBD1. This CDR3 comprises 16 residues. V gave up 2 bases and J gave up 1 base; unmatched junction bases: 5. Germline CDR1 KGHSH, CDR2 LQKENI. The CDR3 region has the DNA TGTGCCAGCTCACCATGGGACAGGGACTATAACTATGGCTACACCTTC. It specifies CASSPWDRDYNYGYTF.

This clone showed up just a few times. The chain has TRBV7-9 and TRBJ2-7, with D perhaps matching TRBD1 (5 bases). The CDR3 covers 13 residues. The V gene's germline CDR1 is SEHNR and CDR2 FQNEAQ (reference sequence). Trimming left V 5 bases short and J 0 bases short, with 8 bases between. CDR3 sequence reads: CASSSDSSYEQYF. CDR3 nucleotide sequence: TGTGCCAGCAGCAGCGACAGCTCCTACGAGCAGTACTTC.

The chain joins TRBV7-6 to TRBJ1-6; the D gene is possibly TRBD1 (5 bases). Germline V lookup: CDR1 SGHVS, CDR2 FNYEAQ. This CDR3 has 15 residues. The V and J ends lost 1 base and 8 bases respectively, with 12 bases between them. CDR3 DNA sequence: TGTGCCAGCAGCTTAGTGGGGGGTTTGTATTCACCCCTCCACTTT. Translation gives CASSLVGGLYSPLHF.

The chain combines TRBV5-1 with TRBJ2-3; D perhaps matches TRBD1 (6 bases). There are 17 residues in the CDR3. Trimming shortened V by 0 bases and J by 4 bases, and 18 bases separated the two germline ends. The V gene's germline CDR1 is SGHRS and CDR2 YFSETQ. DNA for the CDR3: TGCGCCAGCAGCTTGGCGGTCGGCCACGAGGGGGCAGATACGCAGTATTTT. It translates to CASSLAVGHEGADTQYF. The full variable domain, its missing parts supplied by reference TRBV5-1 and TRBJ2-3, is KAGVTQTPRYLIKTRGQQVTLSCSPISGHRSVSWYQQTPGQGLQFLFEYFSETQRNKGNFPGRFSGRQFSNSRSEMNVSTLELGDSALYLCASSLAVGHEGADTQYFGPGTRLTVL.

This sequence joins TRBV21-1 and TRBJ1-2. TRBV21-1 is a known pseudogene. The length of the CDR3 is 15 residues. The CDR3 region has the DNA TGTGCCAGCGCCGACCAAGGGCAGGTGTCTAGCGGCTACACCTTC. Protein product: CASADQGQVSSGYTF.

The chain links TRBV10-3 to TRBJ2-3; no clear D gene. This CDR3 has 16 amino acids. Germline V gene sequence: CDR1 ENHRY, CDR2 SYGVKD. Trimming removed 1 base at V and 0 bases at J, with 11 bases between. The CDR3 sequence: CAISEWAVSSTDTQYF. The CDR3 DNA is TGTGCCATCAGTGAGTGGGCCGTATCTAGCACAGATACGCAGTATTTT.

The rearrangement joins TRBV19 to TRBJ2-7; D remains ambiguous. Trimming shortened V by 5 bases and J by 2 bases, and 13 bases separated the two germline ends. The CDR3 totals 14 residues. The germline V gene encodes CDR1 LNHDA and CDR2 SQIVND (reference sequence). CDR3 sequence: CASSAYSKPYEQYF. CDR3 bases: TGTGCCAGTAGTGCGTACTCCAAACCCTACGAGCAGTACTTC. Full variable domain (missing parts from reference TRBV19 and TRBJ2-7): DGGITQSPKYLFRKEGQNVTLSCEQNLNHDAMYWYRQDPGQGLRLIYYSQIVNDFQKGDIAEGYSVSREKKESFPLTVTSAQKNPTAFYLCASSAYSKPYEQYFGPGTRLTVT.

This chain connects TRBV19 to TRBJ2-3, with 8 nucleotides matching TRBD1. The germline V gene encodes CDR1 LNHDA and CDR2 SQIVND (reference sequence). Trimming cost V 5 bases and J 5 bases; bases outside gene matches: 9. The CDR3 has 15 amino acids. DNA for the CDR3: TGTGCCAGTAGTTCTTCTCGACAGGGGAGAGATACGCAGTATTTT. It encodes CASSSSRQGRDTQYF.

CDR3 sequence (DNA): TGTGCCAGCAGTTACTCAGGGGGTAGGACTGAAGCTTTCTTT. Translation gives CASSYSGGRTEAFF. The chain recombines TRBV6-5 with TRBJ1-1; possible D gene TRBD1, 6 bases. The CDR3 consists of 14 residues. CDR1 is MNHEY and CDR2 is SVGAGI in the germline V gene. Deletions cut 0 bases from V and 5 bases from J, with 10 bases between.

The chain recombines TRBV11-2 with TRBJ2-7, with D perhaps TRBD1 (6 bases). CDR1 SGHAT and CDR2 FQNNGV come from the germline V gene. CDR3 length: 12 amino acids. Trimming took 5 bases from V and 3 from J, leaving 8 bases between them. DNA of the CDR3: TGTGCCAGCAGCATGGGACACTACGAGCAGTACTTC. Amino acid sequence: CASSMGHYEQYF.

The gene calls are TRBV6-2 or TRBV6-3 and TRBJ2-2; a weak D match, TRBD1 (6 bases). V was trimmed by 6 bases and J by 3 bases, leaving 8 bases between them. Per germline, CDR1 MNHEY and CDR2 SVGEGT. There are 13 residues in the CDR3. Written as DNA, the CDR3 is TGTGCCAGCAGCGGACAGTACACCGGGGAGCTGTTTTTT. Amino acid sequence: CASSGQYTGELFF.

In DNA, the CDR3 is TGCGCCAGCAGCTTGGCGGACTTCTCTGGAAACACCATATATTTT. Its protein is CASSLADFSGNTIYF. The chain carries TRBV5-1 and TRBJ1-3; D call uncertain. The CDR3 extends over 15 amino acids. CDR1 is SGHRS and CDR2 is YFSETQ in the germline V gene. The V and J ends lost 0 bases and 0 bases respectively, with 7 bases between them.

V gene TRBV10-3 combines with J gene TRBJ1-2, with 8 bases fitting TRBD1. The germline V gene encodes CDR1 ENHRY and CDR2 SYGVKD. The CDR3 sequence is 15 residues long. V trimming: 7 bases; J trimming: 4 bases; junction bases outside the gene matches: 11. The CDR3 protein is CAIKSTGEESYGYTF. CDR3 DNA: TGTGCCATCAAATCGACAGGGGAGGAAAGCTATGGCTACACCTTC.

This clone was counted a few times. The rearrangement links TRBV27 to TRBJ1-1, with 12 bases that match TRBD1. The CDR3 loop spans 15 amino acids. Germline trimming cut 5 bases from V and 11 bases from J; bases unmatched to any gene: 12. Per the germline V gene, CDR1 is MNHEY and CDR2 is SMNVEV (reference sequence). The CDR3 loop is CASSLGTGGRIGAFF. CDR3 DNA sequence: TGTGCCAGCAGTCTCGGGACAGGGGGCAGGATTGGGGCTTTCTTT.

The chain couples TRBV11-2 to TRBJ1-2; D gene uncertain. The CDR3 totals 13 residues. Germline-derived CDR1 and CDR2 are SGHAT and FQNNGV. The V gene lost 5 bases and the J gene lost 4 bases, with 11 bases spanning the gap. The CDR3 nucleotides are TGTGCCAGCAGCCCAGGTGAAGGCTATGGCTACACCTTC. Protein: CASSPGEGYGYTF.

In this sample, this clone turned up once. This chain uses TRBV3-1 (or the pseudogene TRBV3-2) with TRBJ1-5; D is unclear. Trimming stripped 0 bases from V and 2 bases from J, with 17 bases between. Germline V lookup: CDR1 LGHDT, CDR2 YNNKEL (reference sequence). The CDR3 is made up of 18 amino acids. The CDR3 nucleotides read TGTGCCAGCAGCCAAGACTCACCCCCGATTGTAGGCAATCAGCCCCAGCATTTT. Translating it yields CASSQDSPPIVGNQPQHF.

This chain connects TRBV29-1 to TRBJ2-1; possibly TRBD2 for D (7 bases). The CDR3 consists of 14 residues. CDR1 SQVTM and CDR2 ANQGSEA come from the germline V gene. The V gene lost 7 bases and the J gene lost 9 bases, with 22 bases spanning the gap. The CDR3 sequence: CSGGGGPRIAEQFF. CDR3 coding DNA: TGCAGCGGGGGAGGGGGACCGCGCATCGCTGAGCAGTTCTTC.

The genes are TRBV15 and TRBJ1-1; 8 positions agree with TRBD1. Germline CDR1 and CDR2: LNHNV and YYDKDF (reference sequence). The CDR3 contains 15 residues. V lost 3 bases to trimming and J lost 2 bases; unmatched junction nucleotides: 5. The chain's CDR3 is CATSRGQDGNTEAFF. The CDR3 nucleotides read TGTGCCACCAGCAGGGGACAGGATGGAAACACTGAAGCTTTCTTT.